One sample yielded the 27 T cell receptor beta chains listed below, sequenced in a study of blood T cell repertoires in COVID-19. The method was immunoSEQ multiplex PCR; TCRdb's version includes in-frame clones alone and lacks a portion of them. The table has roughly 350,000 clones, about 92% seen once; the top ten hold approximately 17%. Sequenced input: PBMCs or T cells enriched from blood (not recorded which). These TCRs come from a woman between 25 and 40 years old who had recovered from COVID-19.

The chain is built from TRBV30 and TRBJ1-2; D is possibly TRBD1 (5 bases). Germline CDR1 and CDR2: GTSNPN and SVGIG (reference sequence). The CDR3 has 13 residues. V lost 5 bases and J lost 1, with 11 bases in between. The CDR3 loop reads CAWLRTRNYGYTF. As DNA, the CDR3 is TGTGCCTGGTTACGGACACGTAACTATGGCTACACCTTC.

The J gene is TRBJ1-1, the V gene TRBV2; 7 nucleotides match TRBD1. The CDR3 totals 13 residues. V shed 4 bases and J 8 bases; nucleotides not matched to a gene: 7. Germline V gene sequence: CDR1 SNHLY, CDR2 FYNNEI. The CDR3 DNA reads TGTGCCAGCAGTGGACAGGGCCCTACGGAAGCTTTCTTT. Translating gives CASSGQGPTEAFF.

Only one count was recorded for this clone. This chain joins TRBV28 and TRBJ1-1; 10 positions match TRBD1. Germline V lookup: CDR1 MDHEN, CDR2 SYDVKM. Trimming took 11 bases from V and 3 from J; bases not matched to a gene: 6. The CDR3 loop spans 13 amino acids. CDR3 bases: TGTGCCTTTTCAGGGACAGGGGACACTGAAGCTTTCTTT. It specifies CAFSGTGDTEAFF. Filled out from reference TRBV28 and TRBJ1-1, the complete variable domain reads DVKVTQSSRYLVKRTGEKVFLECVQDMDHENMFWYRQDPGLGLRLIYFSYDVKMKEKGDIPEGYSVSREKKERFSLILESASTNQTSMYLCAFSGTGDTEAFFGQGTRLTVV.

The V call is TRBV6-2 or TRBV6-3, the J call TRBJ2-7; TRBD2 matches at 7 bases. V dropped 6 bases and J dropped 9; count of bases not matched to a gene: 11. The CDR3 has 13 amino acids. The germline V gene encodes CDR1 MNHEY and CDR2 SVGEGT. Written as DNA, the CDR3 is TGTGCCAGCAGCTCCCGACTAGCTTCGGGGCAGTACTTC. Translating gives CASSSRLASGQYF.

The sample holds one count of this clone. CDR3 in amino acids: CASSLALDSEETQYF. In DNA form, the CDR3 reads TGTGCCAGCAGCTTAGCTCTGGACAGTGAAGAGACCCAGTACTTC. The chain links TRBV7-9 to TRBJ2-5; maybe TRBD1 (6 bases). Germline CDR1 is SEHNR and CDR2 is FQNEAQ (reference sequence). The CDR3 is made up of 15 amino acids. With 0 bases removed from V and 3 bases from J, the gap between germline ends came to 11 bases.

This chain uses TRBV7-9 with TRBJ1-1; D not resolved. Trimming pared 1 base from V and 4 bases from J, leaving 10 bases between. Germline CDR1 is SEHNR and CDR2 is FQNEAQ (reference sequence). The length of the CDR3 is 14 residues. CDR3 sequence (DNA): TGTGCCAGCAGCTTAGACTCAACGTTCACTGAAGCTTTCTTT. Translating gives CASSLDSTFTEAFF.

The chain recombines TRBV5-1 with TRBJ2-2, with D perhaps matching TRBD2 (6 bases). V was clipped by 2 bases and J by 1 base, with 9 bases between them. The CDR3 is made up of 15 amino acids. The germline CDR1 and CDR2 sequences are SGHRS and YFSETQ. The CDR3: CASSFGGGNTGELFF. The CDR3 DNA follows: TGCGCCAGCAGCTTCGGGGGAGGGAACACCGGGGAGCTGTTTTTT.

The chain employs TRBV11-3 and TRBJ1-1; the D gene is possibly TRBD1 (6 bases). The V end was cut by 6 bases, the J end by 4 bases, with 12 bases between. Germline CDR1 is SGHNT and CDR2 is YENEEA. CDR3 length: 13 residues. The CDR3 loop reads CASRRQAGTEAFF. CDR3 coding DNA: TGTGCCAGCAGGCGACAGGCCGGCACTGAAGCTTTCTTT.

The chain employs TRBV9 and TRBJ2-5; D gene ambiguous. CDR1 and CDR2 from the germline V gene are SGDLS and YYNGEE. This CDR3 region has 14 residues. Trimming cost V 4 bases and J 2 bases, with 12 bases left between them. The CDR3 nucleotides are TGTGCCAGCAGCAAAGCTGCAGGTCAAGAGACCCAGTACTTC. As protein: CASSKAAGQETQYF.

The V gene is TRBV5-8, the J gene TRBJ2-2; TRBD1 might be the D (5 bases). The CDR3 sequence is 14 residues long. CDR1 is SGHTS and CDR2 is YDEGEE in the germline V gene. V gave up 4 bases and J gave up 4 bases, with 11 bases separating them. This chain's CDR3 is CASSPRQITGELFF. CDR3 nucleotide sequence: TGTGCCAGCAGCCCAAGACAGATCACCGGGGAGCTGTTTTTT. Full variable domain (missing parts from reference TRBV5-8 and TRBJ2-2): EAGVTQSPTHLIKTRGQQATLRCSPISGHTSVYWYQQALGLGLQFLLWYDEGEERNRGNFPPRFSGRQFPNYSSELNVNALELEDSALYLCASSPRQITGELFFGEGSRLTVL.

The V and J genes are TRBV28 and TRBJ1-2; no clear D. The V end lost 3 bases, the J end lost 6 bases, and 26 bases lay between the germline ends. The V gene's germline CDR1 is MDHEN and CDR2 SYDVKM. The CDR3 totals 18 residues. DNA for the CDR3: TGTGCCAGCAGTTTGCCAGGTGGGCCGGTCGGGGAGCAGGATGGCTACACCTTC. Amino acid sequence: CASSLPGGPVGEQDGYTF.

V gene TRBV15 combines with J gene TRBJ2-7, with 7 nucleotides matching TRBD1. Germline V gene sequence: CDR1 LNHNV, CDR2 YYDKDF (reference sequence). This CDR3 spans 13 amino acids. V lost 4 bases, J lost 6 bases, and 6 bases stayed unmatched. The CDR3 spells CATSTEAGGEQYF. As DNA, the CDR3 is TGTGCCACCAGCACAGAAGCAGGGGGCGAGCAGTACTTC.

J is TRBJ1-1 and V is TRBV19; D is perhaps TRBD1 (6 bases). V was trimmed by 8 bases and J by 0 bases, leaving 10 bases between them. Germline CDR1 LNHDA, CDR2 SQIVND (reference sequence). The CDR3 is made up of 13 amino acids. CDR3 DNA sequence: TGTGCCAGTGGGGGGGCCCTGAACACTGAAGCTTTCTTT. Encoded protein: CASGGALNTEAFF.

The chain couples TRBV6-5 to TRBJ2-7; 14 positions agree with TRBD2. After removal of 8 bases from V and 7 bases from J, the junction contained 4 bases not matched to a gene. The CDR3 sequence is 13 residues long. Germline V CDR1 and CDR2: MNHEY, SVGAGI. In DNA form, the CDR3 reads TGTGCCAGCGGACTAGCGGGAGGCGGGGAGCAGTACTTC. Translated, it gives CASGLAGGGEQYF.

This clone turned up a few times. The chain recombines TRBV7-9 with TRBJ1-5, with D tentatively TRBD1 (5 bases). Germline V gives CDR1 SEHNR, CDR2 FQNEAQ (reference sequence). The CDR3 covers 18 residues. Trimming took 1 base from V and 8 from J, leaving 24 bases between them. The CDR3 loop reads CASSLGVGAEGPREPQHF. For the CDR3, the DNA is TGTGCCAGCAGCTTAGGGGTTGGGGCAGAAGGCCCCAGAGAGCCCCAGCATTTT.

The rearrangement links TRBV5-1 to TRBJ1-2, with 8 positions matching TRBD1. Germline values: CDR1 SGHRS, CDR2 YFSETQ. CDR3 size: 14 residues. Trimming at V came to 4 bases and at J to 6 bases, leaving 8 bases not matched to a gene. CDR3 nucleotide sequence: TGCGCCAGCAGCCCCGGACAGGGCGGGAATGGCTACACCTTC. It translates to CASSPGQGGNGYTF.

The CDR3 sequence: CASSLVSSGGYEQYF. In nucleotides, the CDR3 is TGTGCCAGCAGTTTGGTTAGTAGCGGGGGCTACGAGCAGTACTTC. The genes are TRBV28 and TRBJ2-7; 9 bases line up with TRBD2. Trimming removed 3 bases from V and 3 bases from J; junction bases left unmatched: 6. The germline CDR1 and CDR2 sequences are MDHEN and SYDVKM. This CDR3 contains 15 residues.

This clone came up once. The rearrangement uses TRBV5-1 and TRBJ2-1, with 9 bases identical to TRBD2. With 4 bases clipped from V and 4 bases from J, the junction kept 9 bases outside the gene matches. Germline values: CDR1 SGHRS, CDR2 YFSETQ. This CDR3 region has 16 residues. In nucleotides, the CDR3 is TGCGCCAGCAGCCCTAGCGGGAATGGGGGTTACAATGAGCAGTTCTTC. Its protein product is CASSPSGNGGYNEQFF.

The J gene is TRBJ2-3, the V gene TRBV28, with D unresolved. Per germline, CDR1 MDHEN and CDR2 SYDVKM. The CDR3 consists of 11 residues. V gave up 10 bases and J gave up 6 bases, with 11 bases separating them. The CDR3 reads CATTGSDTQYF. CDR3 DNA sequence: TGTGCCACGACTGGTTCGGATACGCAGTATTTT.

The chain uses TRBV4-1 and TRBJ2-7; 8 bases are shared with TRBD2. Per germline, CDR1 MGHRA and CDR2 YSYEKL. The trim removed 7 bases at V and 2 bases at J, leaving 16 bases unmatched. This CDR3 comprises 17 residues. For the CDR3, the DNA is TGCGCCAGCACCCCCAAGGGTCGAGAAGCGGGGGCCTACGAGCAGTACTTC. As protein: CASTPKGREAGAYEQYF.

The chain has TRBV28 and TRBJ1-2; weak D call: TRBD1 (5 bases). V lost 7 bases and J lost 6, with 24 bases in between. From germline, CDR1 is MDHEN and CDR2 SYDVKM. The CDR3 covers 16 residues. Written as DNA, the CDR3 is TGTGCCAGCACCTCCTACGGTTGGGAGCGGGGGGATGGCTACACCTTC. This gives the protein CASTSYGWERGDGYTF.

This rearrangement joins TRBV7-3 to TRBJ2-1; TRBD1 matches 9 bases. The V segment lost 5 bases and the J segment 8 bases; nucleotides outside the gene matches: 7. The CDR3 length is 14 residues. CDR1 is SGHTA, CDR2 FQGTGA, per germline. The CDR3 protein is CASSPGTGYHEQFF. The CDR3 DNA is TGTGCCAGCAGCCCCGGGACAGGGTATCATGAGCAGTTCTTC. Full variable domain (missing parts from reference TRBV7-3 and TRBJ2-1): GAGVSQTPSNKVTEKGKYVELRCDPISGHTALYWYRQSLGQGPEFLIYFQGTGAADDSGLPNDRFFAVRPEGSVSTLKIQRTERGDSAVYLCASSPGTGYHEQFFGPGTRLTVL.

The V gene is TRBV12-3 or TRBV12-4, the J gene TRBJ2-7; D gene uncertain. The CDR3 contains 11 residues. V gave up 0 bases and J gave up 6 bases, with 3 bases separating them. Here the CDR3 reads CASSLALEQYF. CDR3 in DNA: TGTGCCAGCAGTTTAGCCCTCGAGCAGTACTTC.

The rearrangement links TRBV30 to TRBJ2-7; 7 bases are shared with TRBD1. CDR3 length equals 14 residues. Germline CDR1 reads GTSNPN; CDR2 reads SVGIG (reference sequence). Losses at the gene ends were 4 bases for V and 0 bases for J; bases not matched to a gene: 6. CDR3: CAWKPGQSSYEQYF. The DNA of the CDR3 is TGTGCCTGGAAGCCGGGACAGAGCTCCTACGAGCAGTACTTC.

The V call is TRBV4-1, the J call TRBJ2-3, with D possibly matching TRBD2 (6 bases). The CDR3 is made up of 18 amino acids. The V end was cut by 1 base, the J end by 0 bases, with 17 bases between. CDR1 and CDR2 (germline): MGHRA, YSYEKL. The CDR3 protein is CASSQGGFSGASTDTQYF. The CDR3 DNA sequence: TGCGCCAGCAGCCAAGGGGGGTTTAGCGGAGCTAGCACAGATACGCAGTATTTT.

The chain is built from TRBV27 and TRBJ1-5; 7 nucleotides line up with TRBD1. Germline values: CDR1 MNHEY, CDR2 SMNVEV (reference sequence). Germline trimming cut 2 bases from V and 5 bases from J; bases unmatched to any gene: 15. The CDR3 runs to 18 residues. The CDR3 bases are TGTGCCAGCAGTTTAACTCCCGCGTTGGAGGGGGCGGATCAGCCCCAGCATTTT. Amino acids: CASSLTPALEGADQPQHF.

The CDR3 loop reads CASTDSGQGAEAFF. The CDR3 coding sequence is TGTGCCAGCACCGACTCGGGACAGGGGGCTGAAGCTTTCTTT. This rearrangement joins TRBV7-9 to TRBJ1-1; 11 bases are a match to TRBD1. The CDR3 is 14 residues long. Per germline, CDR1 SEHNR and CDR2 FQNEAQ (reference sequence). The trim removed 7 bases at V and 6 bases at J, leaving 7 bases unmatched. The complete variable domain, with remaining parts taken from reference TRBV7-9 and TRBJ1-1, reads DTGVSQNPRHKITKRGQNVTFRCDPISEHNRLYWYRQTLGQGPEFLTYFQNEAQLEKSRLLSDRFSAERPKGSFSTLEIQRTEQGDSAMYLCASTDSGQGAEAFFGQGTRLTVV.